A single count supports the clone carrying this T cell receptor (beta chain). This entry belongs to a study of blood T cell repertoires in COVID-19. Overall study context: Sources were T cells, B-cell-depleted T cells, or PBMCs; the material itself was cDNA or gDNA.

CDR1 is SGHRS and CDR2 is YFSETQ in the germline V gene. After removal of 3 bases from V and 3 bases from J, the junction contained 3 bases not matched to a gene. The CDR3 has 15 amino acids. Source study methods: From reference gene primer amplification, estimates of nucleated cell counts were derived. The repertoire was sequenced with immunoSEQ multiplex PCR; TCRdb's copy has only in-frame clones and lacks some. V, J and clone size are taken as reported in that table, and D and trimming were inferred from the DNA itself. The sample holds 25,000 to 35,000 clones, 91% seen once. Sequences were obtained from peripheral blood. The clonotype comes from a human donor in a cohort sampled during active COVID-19. The V and J genes are TRBV5-1 and TRBJ2-2; 9 nucleotides match TRBD1. DNA of the CDR3: TGCGCCAGCAGCTCCGGGACAGGGTACACCGGGGAGCTGTTTTTT. Protein: CASSSGTGYTGELFF.